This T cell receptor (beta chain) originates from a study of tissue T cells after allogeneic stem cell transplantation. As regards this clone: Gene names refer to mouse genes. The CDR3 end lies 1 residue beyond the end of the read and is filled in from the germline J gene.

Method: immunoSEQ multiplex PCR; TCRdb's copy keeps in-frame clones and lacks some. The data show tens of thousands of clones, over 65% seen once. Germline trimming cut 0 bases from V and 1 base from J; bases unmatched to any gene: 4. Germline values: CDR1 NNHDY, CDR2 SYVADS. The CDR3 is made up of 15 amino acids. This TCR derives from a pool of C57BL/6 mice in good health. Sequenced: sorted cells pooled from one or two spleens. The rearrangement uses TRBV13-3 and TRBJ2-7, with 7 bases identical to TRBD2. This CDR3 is CASSDVRGGSYEQYF. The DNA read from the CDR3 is TGTGCCAGCAGTGATGTACGGGGGGGTTCCTATGAACAGTAC.